This TCR beta chain was sequenced in a study of blood T cell repertoires in COVID-19. Study in general: Whether acute or convalescent, the COVID-19 samples came from the United States, Italy and Spain. The analysed material was cDNA or gDNA that came from T cells, B-cell-depleted T cells, or PBMCs.

TCRdb keeps only in-frame clones here, not all; method: immunoSEQ multiplex PCR. The profile shows 70,000 to 85,000 clones, approximately 86% of them singletons. The CDR3 runs to 16 residues. The J segment lost 7 bases and the V segment lost 1 base, leaving 8 bases of the junction unmatched. The V gene's germline CDR1 is SGHTA and CDR2 FQGNSA. The sample was peripheral blood. The chain couples TRBV7-2 to TRBJ2-2; 8 bases align to TRBD2. This TCR was sampled from a woman aged 55-70 years with acute or convalescent COVID-19. The DNA of the CDR3 is TGTGCCAGCAGCTTAGTAGCGGGGAAATCAAGCGGGGAGCTGTTTTTT. Protein sequence: CASSLVAGKSSGELFF.